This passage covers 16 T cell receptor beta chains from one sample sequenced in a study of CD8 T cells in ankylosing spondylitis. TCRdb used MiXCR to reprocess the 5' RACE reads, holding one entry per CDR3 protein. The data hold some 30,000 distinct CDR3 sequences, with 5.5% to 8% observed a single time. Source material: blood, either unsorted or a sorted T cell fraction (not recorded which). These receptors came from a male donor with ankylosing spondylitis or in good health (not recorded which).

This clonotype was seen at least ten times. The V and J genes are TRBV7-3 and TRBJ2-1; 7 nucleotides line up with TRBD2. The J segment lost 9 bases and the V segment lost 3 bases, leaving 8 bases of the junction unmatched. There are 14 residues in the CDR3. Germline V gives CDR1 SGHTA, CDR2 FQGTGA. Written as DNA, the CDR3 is TGTGCCAGCAGCTTCGGGGGGAGGGAGGGTGAGCAGTTCTTC. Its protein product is CASSFGGREGEQFF.

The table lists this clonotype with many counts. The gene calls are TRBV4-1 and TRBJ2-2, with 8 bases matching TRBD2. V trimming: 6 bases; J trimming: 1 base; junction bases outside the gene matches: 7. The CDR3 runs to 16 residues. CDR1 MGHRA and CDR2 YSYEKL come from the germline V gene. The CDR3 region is CASSSFSGKNTGELFF. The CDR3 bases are TGCGCCAGCAGTTCCTTTAGCGGGAAGAACACCGGGGAGCTGTTTTTT.

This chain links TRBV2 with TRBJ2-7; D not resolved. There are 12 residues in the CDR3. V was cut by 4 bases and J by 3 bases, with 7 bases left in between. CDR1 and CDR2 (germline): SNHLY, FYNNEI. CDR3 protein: CASSVSVYEQYF. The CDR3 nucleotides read TGTGCCAGCAGTGTGTCCGTCTACGAGCAGTACTTC. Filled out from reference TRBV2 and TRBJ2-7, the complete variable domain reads EPEVTQTPSHQVTQMGQEVILRCVPISNHLYFYWYRQILGQKVEFLVSFYNNEISEKSEIFDDQFSVERPDGSNFTLKIRSTKLEDSAMYFCASSVSVYEQYFGPGTRLTVT.

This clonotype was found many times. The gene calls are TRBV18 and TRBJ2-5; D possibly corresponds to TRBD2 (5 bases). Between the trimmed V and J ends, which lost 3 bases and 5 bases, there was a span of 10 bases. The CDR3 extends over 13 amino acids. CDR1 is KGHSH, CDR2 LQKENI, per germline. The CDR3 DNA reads TGTGCCAGCTCACCGAACACGGGGGAGACCCAGTACTTC. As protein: CASSPNTGETQYF.

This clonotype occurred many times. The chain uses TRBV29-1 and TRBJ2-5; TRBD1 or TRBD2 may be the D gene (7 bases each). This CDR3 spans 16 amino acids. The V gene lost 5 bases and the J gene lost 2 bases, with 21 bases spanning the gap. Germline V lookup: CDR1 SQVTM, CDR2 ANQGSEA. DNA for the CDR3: TGCAGCGTTATAATTTGGGGGACAGCGGGGCAAGAGACCCAGTACTTC. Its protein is CSVIIWGTAGQETQYF.

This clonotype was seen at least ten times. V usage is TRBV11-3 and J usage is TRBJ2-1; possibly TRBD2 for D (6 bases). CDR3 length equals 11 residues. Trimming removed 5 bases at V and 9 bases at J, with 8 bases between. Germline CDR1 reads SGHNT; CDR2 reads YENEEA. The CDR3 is CASSRGSEQFF. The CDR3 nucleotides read TGTGCCAGCAGCCGGGGGAGTGAGCAGTTCTTC.

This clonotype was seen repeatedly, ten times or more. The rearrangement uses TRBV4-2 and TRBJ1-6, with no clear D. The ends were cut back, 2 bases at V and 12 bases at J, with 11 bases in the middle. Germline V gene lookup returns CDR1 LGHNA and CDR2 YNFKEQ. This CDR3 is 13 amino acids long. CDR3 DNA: TGTGCCAGCAGCCAAAATCCAGGAGAACCCCTCCACTTT. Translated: CASSQNPGEPLHF.

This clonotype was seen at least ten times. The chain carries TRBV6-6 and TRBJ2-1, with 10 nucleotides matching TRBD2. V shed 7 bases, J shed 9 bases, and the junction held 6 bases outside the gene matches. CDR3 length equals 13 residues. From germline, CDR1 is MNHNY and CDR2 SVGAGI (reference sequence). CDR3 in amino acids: CASTPSGGLEQFF. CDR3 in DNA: TGTGCCAGCACCCCTAGCGGGGGTCTTGAGCAGTTCTTC.

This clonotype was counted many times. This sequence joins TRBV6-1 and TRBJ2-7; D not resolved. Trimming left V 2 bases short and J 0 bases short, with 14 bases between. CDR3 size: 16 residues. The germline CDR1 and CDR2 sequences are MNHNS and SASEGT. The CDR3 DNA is TGTGCCAGCAGTGAAATCTGGGGATCGAGCTCCTACGAGCAGTACTTC. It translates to CASSEIWGSSSYEQYF.

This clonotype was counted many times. CDR3 amino acids: CASSSAHPGQFF. The CDR3 coding sequence is TGTGCCAGCAGTTCCGCCCACCCGGGACAGTTCTTC. The chain couples TRBV11-2 to TRBJ2-1; D possibly corresponds to TRBD2 (5 bases). Per the germline V gene, CDR1 is SGHAT and CDR2 is FQNNGV. The V end lost 6 bases, the J end lost 13 bases, and 16 bases lay between the germline ends. CDR3 length: 12 amino acids.

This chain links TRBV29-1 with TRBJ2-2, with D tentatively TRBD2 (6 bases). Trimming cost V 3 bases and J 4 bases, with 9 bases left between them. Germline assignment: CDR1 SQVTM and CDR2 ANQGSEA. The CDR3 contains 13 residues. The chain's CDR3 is CSVDLGGTGELFF. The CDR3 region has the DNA TGCAGCGTTGATTTGGGAGGCACCGGGGAGCTGTTTTTT.

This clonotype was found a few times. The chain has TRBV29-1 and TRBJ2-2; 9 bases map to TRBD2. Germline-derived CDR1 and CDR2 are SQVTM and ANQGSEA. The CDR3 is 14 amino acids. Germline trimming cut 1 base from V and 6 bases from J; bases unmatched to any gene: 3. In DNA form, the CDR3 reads TGCAGCGTTGAAGGCGGGAGGGATGCCGGGGAGCTGTTTTTT. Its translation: CSVEGGRDAGELFF.

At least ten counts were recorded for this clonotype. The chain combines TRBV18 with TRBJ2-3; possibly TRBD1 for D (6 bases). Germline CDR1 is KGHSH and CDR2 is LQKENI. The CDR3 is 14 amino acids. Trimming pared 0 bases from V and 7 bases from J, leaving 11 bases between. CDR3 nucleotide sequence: TGTGCCAGCTCACCACCATTAACAGGGAATACGCAGTATTTT. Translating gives CASSPPLTGNTQYF.

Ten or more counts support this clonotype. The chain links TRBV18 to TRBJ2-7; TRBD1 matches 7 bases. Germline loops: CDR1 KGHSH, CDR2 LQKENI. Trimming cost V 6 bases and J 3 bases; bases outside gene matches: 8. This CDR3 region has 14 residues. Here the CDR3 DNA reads TGTGCCAGCTCCGCAAACCAGGGGGTCTACGAGCAGTACTTC. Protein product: CASSANQGVYEQYF.

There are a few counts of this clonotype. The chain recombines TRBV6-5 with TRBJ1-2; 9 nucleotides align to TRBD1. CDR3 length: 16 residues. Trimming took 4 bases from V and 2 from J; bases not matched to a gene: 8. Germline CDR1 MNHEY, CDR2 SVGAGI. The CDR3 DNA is TGTGCCAGCAGTTTATGGGGCGACAGGGGGAACTATGGCTACACCTTC. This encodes CASSLWGDRGNYGYTF.

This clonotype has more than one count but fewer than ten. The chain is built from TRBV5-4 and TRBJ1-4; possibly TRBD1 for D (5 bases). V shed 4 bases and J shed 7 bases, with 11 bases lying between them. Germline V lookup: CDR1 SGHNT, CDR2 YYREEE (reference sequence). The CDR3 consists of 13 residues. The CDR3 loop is CASSAGSGEKLFF. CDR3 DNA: TGTGCCAGCAGCGCAGGGAGCGGTGAAAAACTGTTTTTT.